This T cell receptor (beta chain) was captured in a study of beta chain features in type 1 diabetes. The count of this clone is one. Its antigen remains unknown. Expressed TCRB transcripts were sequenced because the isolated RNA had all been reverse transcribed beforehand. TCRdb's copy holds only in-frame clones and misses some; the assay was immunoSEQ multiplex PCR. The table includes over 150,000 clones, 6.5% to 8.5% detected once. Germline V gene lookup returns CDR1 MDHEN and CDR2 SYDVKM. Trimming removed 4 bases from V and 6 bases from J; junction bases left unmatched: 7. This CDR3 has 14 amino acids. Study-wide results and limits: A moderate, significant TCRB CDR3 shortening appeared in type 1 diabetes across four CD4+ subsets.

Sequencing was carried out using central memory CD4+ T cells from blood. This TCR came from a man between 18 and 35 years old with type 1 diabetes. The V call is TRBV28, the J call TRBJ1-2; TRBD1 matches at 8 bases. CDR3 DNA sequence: TGTGCCAGCAGTTCAGCGCAGGGGGCTAATGGCTACACCTTC. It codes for CASSSAQGANGYTF.